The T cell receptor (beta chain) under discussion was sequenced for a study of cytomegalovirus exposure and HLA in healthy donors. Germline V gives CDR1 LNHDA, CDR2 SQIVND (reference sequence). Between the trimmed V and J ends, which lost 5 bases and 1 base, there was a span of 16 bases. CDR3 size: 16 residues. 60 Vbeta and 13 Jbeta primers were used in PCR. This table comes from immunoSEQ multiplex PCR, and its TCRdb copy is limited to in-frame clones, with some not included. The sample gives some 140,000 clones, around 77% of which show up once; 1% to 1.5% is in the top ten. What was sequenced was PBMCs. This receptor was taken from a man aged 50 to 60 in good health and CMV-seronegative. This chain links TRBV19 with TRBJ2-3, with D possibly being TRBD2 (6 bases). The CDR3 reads CASSSKGLLRTDTQYF. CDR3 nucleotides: TGTGCCAGTAGTTCAAAGGGACTCCTGCGCACAGATACGCAGTATTTT.